This TCR beta chain is from a study of breast tumors, draining lymph nodes, adjacent tissues. TCRdb ran MiXCR on the multiplex PCR reads and lists one entry per CDR3 protein. There are about 66,000 distinct CDR3 sequences in the sample; 40% to 45% occur only once, and 8% to 9.5% lies in the top ten. Study-wide findings and caveats: That most tumor T cells come from lymph nodes remained unproven.

Ten or more counts support this clonotype. Its target is not known. The sequenced sample was breast tumor tissue. This sequence originates from a female donor with breast cancer. Some clones in this sample may be carry-over from other donors' samples.

CDR3 sequence reads: CSARDLGGHITDTQYF. The CDR3 DNA is TGCAGTGCTAGAGATTTAGGGGGGCATATCACAGATACGCAGTATTTT. V gene TRBV20-1 combines with J gene TRBJ2-3; the D gene could be TRBD1 or TRBD2 (6 bases each). Trimming took off 0 bases at V and 2 bases at J, with 15 bases between the two ends. The germline V gene has CDR1 DFQATT and CDR2 SNEGSKA (reference sequence). CDR3 length equals 16 residues.